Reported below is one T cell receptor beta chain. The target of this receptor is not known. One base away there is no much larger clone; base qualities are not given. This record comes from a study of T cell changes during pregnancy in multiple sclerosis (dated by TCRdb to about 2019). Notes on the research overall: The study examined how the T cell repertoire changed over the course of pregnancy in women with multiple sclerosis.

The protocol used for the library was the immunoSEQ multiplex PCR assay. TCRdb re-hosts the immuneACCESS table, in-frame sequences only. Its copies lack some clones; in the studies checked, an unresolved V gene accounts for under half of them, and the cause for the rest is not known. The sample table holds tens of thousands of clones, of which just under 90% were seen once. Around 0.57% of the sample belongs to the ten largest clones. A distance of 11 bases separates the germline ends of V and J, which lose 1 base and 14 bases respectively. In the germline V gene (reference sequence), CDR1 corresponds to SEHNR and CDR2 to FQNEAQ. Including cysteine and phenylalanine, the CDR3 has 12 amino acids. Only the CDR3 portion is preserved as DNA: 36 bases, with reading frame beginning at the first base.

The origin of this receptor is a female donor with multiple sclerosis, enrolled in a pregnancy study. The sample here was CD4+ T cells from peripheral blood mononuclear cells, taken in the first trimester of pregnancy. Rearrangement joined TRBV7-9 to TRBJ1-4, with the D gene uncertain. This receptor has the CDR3 CASSLDVSELFF. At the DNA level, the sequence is TGTGCCAGCAGCTTAGATGTATCCGAGCTGTTTTTT.